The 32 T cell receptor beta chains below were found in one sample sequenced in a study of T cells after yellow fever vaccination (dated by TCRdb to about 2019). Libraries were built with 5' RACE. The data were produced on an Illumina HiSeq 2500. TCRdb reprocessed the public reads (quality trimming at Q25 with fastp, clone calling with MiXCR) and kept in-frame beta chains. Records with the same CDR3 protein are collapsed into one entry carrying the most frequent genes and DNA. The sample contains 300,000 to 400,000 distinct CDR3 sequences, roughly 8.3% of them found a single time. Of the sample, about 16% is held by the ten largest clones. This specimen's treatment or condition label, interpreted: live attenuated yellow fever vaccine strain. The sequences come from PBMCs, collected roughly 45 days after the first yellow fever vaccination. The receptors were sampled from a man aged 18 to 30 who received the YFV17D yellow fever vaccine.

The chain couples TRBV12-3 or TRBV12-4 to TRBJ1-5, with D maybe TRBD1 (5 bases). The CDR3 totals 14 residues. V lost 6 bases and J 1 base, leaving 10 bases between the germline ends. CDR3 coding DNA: TGTGCCAGCAGCCAGGGTCTCAGCAATCAGCCCCAGCATTTT. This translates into CASSQGLSNQPQHF.

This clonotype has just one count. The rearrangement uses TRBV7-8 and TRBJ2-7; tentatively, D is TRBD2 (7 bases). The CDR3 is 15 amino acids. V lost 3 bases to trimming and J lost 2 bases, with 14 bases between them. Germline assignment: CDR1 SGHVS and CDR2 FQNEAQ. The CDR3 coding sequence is TGTGCCAGCAGCTTCGGGGGAGGGGGGACCTACGAGCAGTACGTC. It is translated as CASSFGGGGTYEQYV.

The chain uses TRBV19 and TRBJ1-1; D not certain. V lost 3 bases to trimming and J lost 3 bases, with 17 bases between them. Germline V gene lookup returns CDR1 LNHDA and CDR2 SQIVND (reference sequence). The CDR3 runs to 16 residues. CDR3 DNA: TGTGCCAGTAGTATCAACCCAAGGGTTTGGGACACTGAAGCTTTCTTT. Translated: CASSINPRVWDTEAFF.

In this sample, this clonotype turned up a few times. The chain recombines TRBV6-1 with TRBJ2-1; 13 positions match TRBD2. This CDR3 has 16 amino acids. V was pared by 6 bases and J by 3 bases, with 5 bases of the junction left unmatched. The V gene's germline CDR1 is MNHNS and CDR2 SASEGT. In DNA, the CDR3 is TGTGCCAGCAGGTCGACTAGCGGGGGGATCTACAATGAGCAGTTCTTC. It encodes CASRSTSGGIYNEQFF.

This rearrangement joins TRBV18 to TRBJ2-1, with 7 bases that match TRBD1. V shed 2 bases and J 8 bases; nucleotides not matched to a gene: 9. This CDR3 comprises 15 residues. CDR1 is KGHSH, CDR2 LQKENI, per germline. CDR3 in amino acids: CASSPSEGARDEQFF. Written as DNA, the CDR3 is TGTGCCAGCTCACCATCTGAGGGGGCGCGGGATGAGCAGTTCTTC.

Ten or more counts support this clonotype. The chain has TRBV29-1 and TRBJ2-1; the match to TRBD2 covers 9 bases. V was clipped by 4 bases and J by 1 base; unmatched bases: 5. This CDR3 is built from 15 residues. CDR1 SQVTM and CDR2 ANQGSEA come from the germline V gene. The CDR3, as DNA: TGCAGCGTTGTGGGGCTAGCGGGGTCCTACAATGAGCAGTTCTTC. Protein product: CSVVGLAGSYNEQFF.

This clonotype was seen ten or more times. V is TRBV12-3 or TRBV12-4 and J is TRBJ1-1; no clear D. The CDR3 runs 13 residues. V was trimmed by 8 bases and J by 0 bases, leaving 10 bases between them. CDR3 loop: CASQGRLNTEAFF. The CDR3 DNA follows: TGTGCCAGCCAAGGACGCCTGAACACTGAAGCTTTCTTT.

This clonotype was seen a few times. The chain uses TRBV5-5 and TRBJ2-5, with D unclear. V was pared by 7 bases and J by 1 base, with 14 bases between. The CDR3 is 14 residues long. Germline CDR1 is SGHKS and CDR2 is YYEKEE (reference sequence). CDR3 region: CASGVIAGQETQYF. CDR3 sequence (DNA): TGTGCCAGCGGCGTAATAGCCGGCCAAGAGACCCAGTACTTC. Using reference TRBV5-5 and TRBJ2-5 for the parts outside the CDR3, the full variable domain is DAGVTQSPTHLIKTRGQQVTLRCSPISGHKSVSWYQQVLGQGPQFIFQYYEKEERGRGNFPDRFSARQFPNYSSELNVNALLLGDSALYLCASGVIAGQETQYFGPGTRLLVL.

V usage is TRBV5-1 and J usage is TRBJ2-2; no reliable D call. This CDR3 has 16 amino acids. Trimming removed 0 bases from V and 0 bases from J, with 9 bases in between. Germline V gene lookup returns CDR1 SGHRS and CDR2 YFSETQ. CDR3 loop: CASSLASPANTGELFF. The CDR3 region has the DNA TGCGCCAGCAGCTTGGCGAGTCCAGCGAACACCGGGGAGCTGTTTTTT.

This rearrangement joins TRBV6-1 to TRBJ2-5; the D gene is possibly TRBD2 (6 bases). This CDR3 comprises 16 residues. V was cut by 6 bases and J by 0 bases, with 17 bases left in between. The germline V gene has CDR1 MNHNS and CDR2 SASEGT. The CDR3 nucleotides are TGTGCCAGCAGCCTGGGACTCATGGACTACCAAGAGACCCAGTACTTC. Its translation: CASSLGLMDYQETQYF.

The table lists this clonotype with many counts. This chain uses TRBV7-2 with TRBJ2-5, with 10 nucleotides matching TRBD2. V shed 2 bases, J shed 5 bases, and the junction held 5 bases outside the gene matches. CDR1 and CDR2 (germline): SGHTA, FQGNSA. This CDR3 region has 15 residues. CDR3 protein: CASSLSLAGAETQYF. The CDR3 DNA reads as TGTGCCAGCAGCTTAAGTCTAGCGGGGGCTGAGACCCAGTACTTC.

As DNA, the CDR3 is TGTGCCAGCCGGGCTGGGGGTTGGCAAGAGACCCAGTACTTC. Its protein product is CASRAGGWQETQYF. This chain uses TRBV7-2 with TRBJ2-5; the D gene could be TRBD1 or TRBD2 (5 bases each). Looked up from germline, CDR1 is SGHTA and CDR2 is FQGNSA. V shed 8 bases and J shed 2 bases, with 15 bases lying between them. The CDR3 consists of 14 residues.

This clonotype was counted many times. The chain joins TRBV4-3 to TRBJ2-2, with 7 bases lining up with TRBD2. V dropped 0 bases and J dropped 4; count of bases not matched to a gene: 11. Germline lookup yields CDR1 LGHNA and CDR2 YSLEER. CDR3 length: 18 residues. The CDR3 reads CASSQEGVAGVFTGELFF. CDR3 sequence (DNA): TGCGCCAGCAGCCAAGAAGGGGTAGCGGGTGTCTTCACCGGGGAGCTGTTTTTT.

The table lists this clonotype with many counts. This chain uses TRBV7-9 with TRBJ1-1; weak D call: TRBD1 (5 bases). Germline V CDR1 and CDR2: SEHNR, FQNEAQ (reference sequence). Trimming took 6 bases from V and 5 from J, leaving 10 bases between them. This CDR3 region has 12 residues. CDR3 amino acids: CASSSGSTEAFF. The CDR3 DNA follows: TGTGCCAGCAGTTCAGGGAGTACTGAAGCTTTCTTT. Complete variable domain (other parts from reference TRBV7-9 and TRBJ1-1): DTGVSQNPRHKITKRGQNVTFRCDPISEHNRLYWYRQTLGQGPEFLTYFQNEAQLEKSRLLSDRFSAERPKGSFSTLEIQRTEQGDSAMYLCASSSGSTEAFFGQGTRLTVV.

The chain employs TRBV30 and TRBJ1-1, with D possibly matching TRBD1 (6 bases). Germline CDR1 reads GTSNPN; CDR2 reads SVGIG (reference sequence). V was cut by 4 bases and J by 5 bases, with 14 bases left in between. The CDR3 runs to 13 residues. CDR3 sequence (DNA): TGTGCCTGGAACCAGGGGAGGTGGACTGAAGCTTTCTTT. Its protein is CAWNQGRWTEAFF.

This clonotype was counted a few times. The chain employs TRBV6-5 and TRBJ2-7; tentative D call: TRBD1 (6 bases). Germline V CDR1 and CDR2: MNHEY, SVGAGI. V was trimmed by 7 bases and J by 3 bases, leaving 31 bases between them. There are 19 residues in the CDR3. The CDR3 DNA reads TGTGCCAGCACCTACTCTTGGGAAGTCGGTCCAGGGGTGAACTACGAGCAGTACTTC. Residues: CASTYSWEVGPGVNYEQYF.

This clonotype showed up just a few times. Here the CDR3 DNA reads TGCAGTGCTAGAGATGCCAGGGTGGGCGCCTATAATTCACCCCTCCACTTT. It specifies CSARDARVGAYNSPLHF. The chain recombines TRBV20-1 with TRBJ1-6, with D perhaps matching TRBD1 (5 bases). The V gene's germline CDR1 is DFQATT and CDR2 SNEGSKA (reference sequence). V shed 0 bases and J shed 2 bases, with 14 bases lying between them. The CDR3 extends over 17 amino acids.

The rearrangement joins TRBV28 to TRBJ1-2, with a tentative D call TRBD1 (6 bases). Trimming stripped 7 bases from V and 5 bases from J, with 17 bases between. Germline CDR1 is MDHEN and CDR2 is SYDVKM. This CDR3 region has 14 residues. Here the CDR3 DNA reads TGTGCCAGCACCTCACAGGGTGAAGGGTATGGCTACACCTTC. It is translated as CASTSQGEGYGYTF.

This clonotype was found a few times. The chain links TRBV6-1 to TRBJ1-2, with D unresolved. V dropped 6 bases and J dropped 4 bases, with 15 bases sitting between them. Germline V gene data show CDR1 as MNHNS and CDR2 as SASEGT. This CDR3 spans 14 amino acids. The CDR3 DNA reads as TGTGCCAGCAGGCCACAAATGGCGGCCTATGGCTACACCTTC. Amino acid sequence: CASRPQMAAYGYTF.

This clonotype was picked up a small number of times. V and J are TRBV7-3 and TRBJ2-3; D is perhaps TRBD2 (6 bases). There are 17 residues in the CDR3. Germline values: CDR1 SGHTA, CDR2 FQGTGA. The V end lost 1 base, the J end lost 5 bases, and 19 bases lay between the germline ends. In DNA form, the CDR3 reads TGTGCCAGCAGCTTAAATCGCCCGGGACTTCCCCGAGATACGCAGTATTTT. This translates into CASSLNRPGLPRDTQYF.

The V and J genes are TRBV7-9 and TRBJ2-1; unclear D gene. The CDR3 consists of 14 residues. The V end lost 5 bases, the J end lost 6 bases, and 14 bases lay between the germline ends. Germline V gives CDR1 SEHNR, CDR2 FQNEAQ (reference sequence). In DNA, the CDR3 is TGTGCCAGCAGCAGCGAAGGCCAATCCAATGAGCAGTTCTTC. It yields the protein CASSSEGQSNEQFF.

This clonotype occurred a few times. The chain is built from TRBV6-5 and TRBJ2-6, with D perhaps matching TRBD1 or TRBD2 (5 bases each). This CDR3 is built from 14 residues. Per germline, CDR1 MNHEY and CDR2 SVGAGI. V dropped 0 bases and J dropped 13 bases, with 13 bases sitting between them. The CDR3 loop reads CASSYSTASGVLTF. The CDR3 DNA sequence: TGTGCCAGCAGTTACTCGACAGCCTCGGGAGTCCTGACTTTC.

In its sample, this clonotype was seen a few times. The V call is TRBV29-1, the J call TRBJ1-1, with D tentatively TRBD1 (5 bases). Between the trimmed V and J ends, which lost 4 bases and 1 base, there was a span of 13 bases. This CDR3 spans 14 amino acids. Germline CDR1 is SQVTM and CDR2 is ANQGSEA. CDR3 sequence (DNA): TGCAGCGTTGTGCCTCAGGGCCAGAACACTGAAGCTTTCTTT. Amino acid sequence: CSVVPQGQNTEAFF.

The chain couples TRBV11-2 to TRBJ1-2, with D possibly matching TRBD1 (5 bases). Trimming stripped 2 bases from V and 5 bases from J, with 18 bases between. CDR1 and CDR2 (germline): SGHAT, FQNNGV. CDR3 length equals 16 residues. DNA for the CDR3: TGTGCCAGCAGCTTATATCGGGGGTTGGAGGTTTATGGCTACACCTTC. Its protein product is CASSLYRGLEVYGYTF. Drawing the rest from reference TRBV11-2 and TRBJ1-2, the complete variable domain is EAGVAQSPRYKIIEKRQSVAFWCNPISGHATLYWYQQILGQGPKLLIQFQNNGVVDDSQLPKDRFSAERLKGVDSTLKIQPAKLEDSAVYLCASSLYRGLEVYGYTFGSGTRLTVV.

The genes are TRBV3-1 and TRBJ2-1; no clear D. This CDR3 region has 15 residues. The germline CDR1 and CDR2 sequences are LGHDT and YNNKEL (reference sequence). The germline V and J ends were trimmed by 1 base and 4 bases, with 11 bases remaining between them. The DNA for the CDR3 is TGTGCCAGCAGCCAAGCGGTGGTCGAATACAATGAGCAGTTCTTC. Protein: CASSQAVVEYNEQFF.

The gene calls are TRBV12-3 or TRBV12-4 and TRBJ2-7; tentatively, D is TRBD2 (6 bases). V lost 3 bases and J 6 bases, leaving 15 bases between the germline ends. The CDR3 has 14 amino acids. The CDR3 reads CASSFGTLGGEQYF. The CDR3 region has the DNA TGTGCCAGCAGTTTTGGAACACTGGGGGGCGAGCAGTACTTC.

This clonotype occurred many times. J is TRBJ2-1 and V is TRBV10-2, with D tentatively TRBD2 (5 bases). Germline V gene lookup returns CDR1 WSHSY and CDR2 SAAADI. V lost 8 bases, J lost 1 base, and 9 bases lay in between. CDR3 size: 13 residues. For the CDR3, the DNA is TGCGCCAGCCACGACTATTCCTACAATGAGCAGTTCTTC. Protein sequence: CASHDYSYNEQFF.

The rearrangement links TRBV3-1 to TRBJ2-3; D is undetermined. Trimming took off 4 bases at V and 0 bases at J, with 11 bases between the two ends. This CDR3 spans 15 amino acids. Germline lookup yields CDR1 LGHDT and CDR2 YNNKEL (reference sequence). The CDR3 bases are TGTGCCAGCAGCCCCATGGCGGCTAGCACAGATACGCAGTATTTT. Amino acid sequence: CASSPMAASTDTQYF.

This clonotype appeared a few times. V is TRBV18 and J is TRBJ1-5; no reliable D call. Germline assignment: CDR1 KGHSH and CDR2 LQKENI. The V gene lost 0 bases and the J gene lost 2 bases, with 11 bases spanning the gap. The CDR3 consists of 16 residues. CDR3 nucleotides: TGTGCCAGCTCACCACCCGGGCTCCAAGGCAATCAGCCCCAGCATTTT. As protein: CASSPPGLQGNQPQHF. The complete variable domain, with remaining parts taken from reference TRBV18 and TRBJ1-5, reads NAGVMQNPRHLVRRRGQEARLRCSPMKGHSHVYWYRQLPEEGLKFMVYLQKENIIDESGMPKERFSAEFPKEGPSILRIQQVVRGDSAAYFCASSPPGLQGNQPQHFGDGTRLSIL.

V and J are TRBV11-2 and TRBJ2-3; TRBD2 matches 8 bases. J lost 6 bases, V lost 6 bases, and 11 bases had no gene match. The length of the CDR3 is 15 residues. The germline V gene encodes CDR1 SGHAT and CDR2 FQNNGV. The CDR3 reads CASRLGGANPDTQYF. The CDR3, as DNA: TGTGCCAGCAGACTCGGGGGGGCCAATCCCGATACGCAGTATTTT.

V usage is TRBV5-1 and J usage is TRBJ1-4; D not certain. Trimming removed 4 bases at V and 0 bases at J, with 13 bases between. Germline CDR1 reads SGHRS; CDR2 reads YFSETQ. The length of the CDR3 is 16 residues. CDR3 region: CASSNLLGATNEKLFF. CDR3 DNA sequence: TGCGCCAGCAGCAATCTCCTGGGTGCAACTAATGAAAAACTGTTTTTT. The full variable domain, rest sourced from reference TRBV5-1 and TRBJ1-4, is KAGVTQTPRYLIKTRGQQVTLSCSPISGHRSVSWYQQTPGQGLQFLFEYFSETQRNKGNFPGRFSGRQFSNSRSEMNVSTLELGDSALYLCASSNLLGATNEKLFFGSGTQLSVL.

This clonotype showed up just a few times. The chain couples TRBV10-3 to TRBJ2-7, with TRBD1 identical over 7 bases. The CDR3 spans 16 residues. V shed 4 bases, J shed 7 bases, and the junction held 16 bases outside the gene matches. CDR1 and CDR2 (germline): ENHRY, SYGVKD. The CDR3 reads CAISAPDRTLRVEQYF. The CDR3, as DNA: TGTGCCATCAGTGCCCCGGACAGGACTCTACGAGTAGAGCAGTACTTC.